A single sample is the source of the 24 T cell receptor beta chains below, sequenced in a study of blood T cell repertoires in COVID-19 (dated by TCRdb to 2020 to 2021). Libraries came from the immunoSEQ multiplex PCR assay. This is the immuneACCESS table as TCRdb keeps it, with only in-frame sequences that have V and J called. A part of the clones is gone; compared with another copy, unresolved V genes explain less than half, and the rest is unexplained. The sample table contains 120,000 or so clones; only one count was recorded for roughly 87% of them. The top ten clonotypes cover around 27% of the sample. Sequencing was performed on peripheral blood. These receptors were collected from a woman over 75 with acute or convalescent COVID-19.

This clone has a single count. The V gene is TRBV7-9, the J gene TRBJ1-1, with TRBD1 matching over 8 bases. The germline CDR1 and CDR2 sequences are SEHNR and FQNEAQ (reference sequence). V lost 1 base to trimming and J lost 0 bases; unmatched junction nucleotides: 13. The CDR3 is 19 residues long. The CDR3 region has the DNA TGTGCCAGCAGCTTAGGGACAGGGTCTATGAGGATCATGAACACTGAAGCTTTCTTT. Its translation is CASSLGTGSMRIMNTEAFF.

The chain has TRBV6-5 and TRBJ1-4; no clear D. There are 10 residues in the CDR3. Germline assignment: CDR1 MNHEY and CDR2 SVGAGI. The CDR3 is CGLNNEKLFF. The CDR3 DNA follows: TGTGGGCTTAATAATGAAAAACTGTTTTTT.

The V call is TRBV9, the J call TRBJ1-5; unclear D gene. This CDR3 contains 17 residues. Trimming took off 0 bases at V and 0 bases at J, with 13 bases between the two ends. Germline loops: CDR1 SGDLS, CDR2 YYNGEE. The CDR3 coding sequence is TGTGCCAGCAGCGTAGTGGCCGGAGACTATAGCAATCAGCCCCAGCATTTT. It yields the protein CASSVVAGDYSNQPQHF.

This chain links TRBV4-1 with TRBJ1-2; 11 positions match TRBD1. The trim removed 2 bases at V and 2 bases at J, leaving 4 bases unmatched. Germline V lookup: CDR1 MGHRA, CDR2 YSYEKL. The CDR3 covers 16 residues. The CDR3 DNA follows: TGCGCCAGCAGCCAAAGGACAGGGGGCTCAAACTATGGCTACACCTTC. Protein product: CASSQRTGGSNYGYTF.

The CDR3 DNA reads TGTGCCAGCAGCTTGGGGGGGCGTTCACCCCTCCACTTT. Translated: CASSLGGRSPLHF. This rearrangement joins TRBV5-6 to TRBJ1-6; D may be TRBD1 (6 bases). V was shortened by 0 bases and J by 9 bases, with 7 bases between the two germline ends. Germline CDR1 and CDR2: SGHDT and YYEEEE. CDR3 length equals 13 residues.

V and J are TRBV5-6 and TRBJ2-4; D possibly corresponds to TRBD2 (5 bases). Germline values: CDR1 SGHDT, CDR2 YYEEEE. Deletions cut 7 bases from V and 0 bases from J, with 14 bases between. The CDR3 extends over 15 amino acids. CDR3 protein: CASSKLGLAKNIQYF. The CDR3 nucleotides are TGTGCCAGCTCGAAACTAGGGCTAGCCAAAAACATTCAGTACTTC.

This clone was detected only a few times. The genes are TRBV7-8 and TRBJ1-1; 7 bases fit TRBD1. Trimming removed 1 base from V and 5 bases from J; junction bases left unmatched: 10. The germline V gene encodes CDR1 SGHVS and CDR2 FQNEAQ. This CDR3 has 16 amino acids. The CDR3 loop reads CASSLEAGGRNTEAFF. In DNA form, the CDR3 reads TGTGCCAGCAGCTTAGAAGCAGGGGGTAGAAATACTGAAGCTTTCTTT. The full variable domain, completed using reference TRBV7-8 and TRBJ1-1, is GAGVSQSPRYKVAKRGQDVALRCDPISGHVSLFWYQQALGQGPEFLTYFQNEAQLDKSGLPSDRFFAERPEGSVSTLKIQRTQQEDSAVYLCASSLEAGGRNTEAFFGQGTRLTVV.

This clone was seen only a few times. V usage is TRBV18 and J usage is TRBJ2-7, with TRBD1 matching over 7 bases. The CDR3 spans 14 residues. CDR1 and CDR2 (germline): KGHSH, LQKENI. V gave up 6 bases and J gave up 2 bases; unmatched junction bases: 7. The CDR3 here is CASSAGTATYEQYF. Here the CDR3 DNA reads TGTGCCAGCTCGGCCGGGACAGCGACCTACGAGCAGTACTTC.

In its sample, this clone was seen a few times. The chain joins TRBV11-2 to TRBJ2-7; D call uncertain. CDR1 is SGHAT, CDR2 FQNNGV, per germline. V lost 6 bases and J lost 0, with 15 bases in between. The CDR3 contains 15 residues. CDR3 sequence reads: CASSLTGSSSYEQYF. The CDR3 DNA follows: TGTGCCAGCAGTCTAACTGGGTCTAGCTCCTACGAGCAGTACTTC.

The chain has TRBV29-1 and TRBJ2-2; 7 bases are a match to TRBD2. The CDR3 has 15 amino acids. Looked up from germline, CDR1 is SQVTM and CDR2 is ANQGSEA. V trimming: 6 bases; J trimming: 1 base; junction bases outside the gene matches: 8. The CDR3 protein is CSVLLGLRNTGELFF. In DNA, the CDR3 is TGCAGCGTCCTCCTGGGACTAAGGAACACCGGGGAGCTGTTTTTT.

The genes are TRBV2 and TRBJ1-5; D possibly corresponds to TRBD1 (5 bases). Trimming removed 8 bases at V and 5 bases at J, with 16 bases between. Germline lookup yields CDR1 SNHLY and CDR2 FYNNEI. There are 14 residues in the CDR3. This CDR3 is CASGGIGADQPQHF. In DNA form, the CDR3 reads TGTGCCAGCGGGGGGATAGGGGCGGATCAGCCCCAGCATTTT.

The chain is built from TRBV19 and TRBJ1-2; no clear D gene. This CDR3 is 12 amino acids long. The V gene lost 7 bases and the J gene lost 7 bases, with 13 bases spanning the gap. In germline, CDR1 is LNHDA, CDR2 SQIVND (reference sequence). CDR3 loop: CASNLLGSGYTF. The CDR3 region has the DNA TGTGCCAGTAACCTACTGGGGAGTGGCTACACCTTC. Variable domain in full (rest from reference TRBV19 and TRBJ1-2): DGGITQSPKYLFRKEGQNVTLSCEQNLNHDAMYWYRQDPGQGLRLIYYSQIVNDFQKGDIAEGYSVSREKKESFPLTVTSAQKNPTAFYLCASNLLGSGYTFGSGTRLTVV.

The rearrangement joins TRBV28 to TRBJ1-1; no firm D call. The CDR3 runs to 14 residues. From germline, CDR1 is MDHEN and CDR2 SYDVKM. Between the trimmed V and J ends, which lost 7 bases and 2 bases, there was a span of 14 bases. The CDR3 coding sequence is TGTGCCAGCACCTCACCCTGGGCTAACACTGAAGCTTTCTTT. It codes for CASTSPWANTEAFF.

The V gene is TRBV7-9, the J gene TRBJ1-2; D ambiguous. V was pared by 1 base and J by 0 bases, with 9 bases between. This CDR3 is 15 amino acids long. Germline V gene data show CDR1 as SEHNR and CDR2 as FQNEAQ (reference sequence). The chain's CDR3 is CASSLGRSANYGYTF. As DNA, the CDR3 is TGTGCCAGCAGCTTAGGCCGCTCAGCTAACTATGGCTACACCTTC. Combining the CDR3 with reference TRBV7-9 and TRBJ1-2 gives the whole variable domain DTGVSQNPRHKITKRGQNVTFRCDPISEHNRLYWYRQTLGQGPEFLTYFQNEAQLEKSRLLSDRFSAERPKGSFSTLEIQRTEQGDSAMYLCASSLGRSANYGYTFGSGTRLTVV.

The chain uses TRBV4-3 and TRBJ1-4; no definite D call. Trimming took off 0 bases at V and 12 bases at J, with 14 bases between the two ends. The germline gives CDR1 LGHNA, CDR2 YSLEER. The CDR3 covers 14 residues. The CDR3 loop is CASSQDDGAEELFF. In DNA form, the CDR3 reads TGCGCCAGCAGCCAAGATGACGGAGCGGAGGAACTGTTTTTT.

CDR3 sequence reads: CASSPRTGRSGNTIYF. The CDR3 DNA follows: TGTGCCAGCTCACCACGGACAGGTCGCTCTGGAAACACCATATATTTT. The chain joins TRBV18 to TRBJ1-3; 7 positions match TRBD1. The CDR3 runs to 16 residues. Germline V gene sequence: CDR1 KGHSH, CDR2 LQKENI. The V and J ends lost 1 base and 0 bases, in that order; junction bases with no gene match: 3. Based on the CDR3 plus reference TRBV18 and TRBJ1-3, the full variable domain is NAGVMQNPRHLVRRRGQEARLRCSPMKGHSHVYWYRQLPEEGLKFMVYLQKENIIDESGMPKERFSAEFPKEGPSILRIQQVVRGDSAAYFCASSPRTGRSGNTIYFGEGSWLTVV.

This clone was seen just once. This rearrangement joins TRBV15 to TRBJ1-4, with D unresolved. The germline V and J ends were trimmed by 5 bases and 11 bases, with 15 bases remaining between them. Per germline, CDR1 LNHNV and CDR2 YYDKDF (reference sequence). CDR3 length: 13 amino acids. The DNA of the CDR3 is TGTGCCACCAGCCGCCCAGTGGGAGGGAAACTGTTTTTT. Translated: CATSRPVGGKLFF.

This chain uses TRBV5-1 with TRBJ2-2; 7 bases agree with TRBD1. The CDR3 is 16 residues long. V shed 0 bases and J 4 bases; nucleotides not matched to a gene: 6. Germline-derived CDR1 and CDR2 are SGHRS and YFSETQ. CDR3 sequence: CASSLGQGVITGELFF. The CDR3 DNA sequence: TGCGCCAGCAGCTTGGGGCAGGGGGTTATCACCGGGGAGCTGTTTTTT.

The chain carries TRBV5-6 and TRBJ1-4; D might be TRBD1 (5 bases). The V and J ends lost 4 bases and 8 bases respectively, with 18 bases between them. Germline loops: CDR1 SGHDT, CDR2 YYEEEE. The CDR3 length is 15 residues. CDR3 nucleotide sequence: TGTGCCAGCAGCCGGCCCTACAGGTTCGACGAAAAACTGTTTTTT. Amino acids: CASSRPYRFDEKLFF.

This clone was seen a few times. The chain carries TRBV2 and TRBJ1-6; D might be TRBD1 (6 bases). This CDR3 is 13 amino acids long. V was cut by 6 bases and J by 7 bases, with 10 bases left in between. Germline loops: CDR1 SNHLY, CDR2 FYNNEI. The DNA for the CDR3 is TGTGCCAGCAGCTTAGACAGGAATTCACCCCTCCACTTT. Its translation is CASSLDRNSPLHF.

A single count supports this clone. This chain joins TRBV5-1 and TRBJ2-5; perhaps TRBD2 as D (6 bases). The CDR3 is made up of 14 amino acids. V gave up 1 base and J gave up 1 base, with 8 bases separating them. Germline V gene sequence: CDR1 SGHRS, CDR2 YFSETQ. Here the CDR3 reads CASSLSGVQETQYF. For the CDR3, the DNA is TGCGCCAGCAGCTTGTCGGGGGTCCAAGAGACCCAGTACTTC.

The CDR3: CASQLMNTEAFF. The CDR3 DNA reads TGTGCCAGCCAACTAATGAACACTGAAGCTTTCTTT. The rearrangement joins TRBV6-6 to TRBJ1-1; no reliable D call. In germline, CDR1 is MNHNY, CDR2 SVGAGI (reference sequence). This CDR3 spans 12 amino acids. The ends were cut back, 8 bases at V and 0 bases at J, with 7 bases in the middle.

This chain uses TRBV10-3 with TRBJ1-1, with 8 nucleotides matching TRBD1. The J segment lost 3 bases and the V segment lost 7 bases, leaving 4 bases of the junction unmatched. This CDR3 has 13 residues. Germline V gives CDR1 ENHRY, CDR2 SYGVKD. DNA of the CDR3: TGTGCCATCAACAGGGGGGATGACACTGAAGCTTTCTTT. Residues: CAINRGDDTEAFF.

CDR3 protein: CASSETEKNIQYF. The CDR3, as DNA: TGTGCCAGCAGTGAGACAGAAAAAAACATTCAGTACTTC. The genes are TRBV25-1 and TRBJ2-4; tentative D call: TRBD1 (5 bases). V gave up 3 bases and J gave up 4 bases, with 7 bases separating them. The V gene's germline CDR1 is MGHDK and CDR2 SYGVNS. The CDR3 loop spans 13 amino acids.